A single sample is the source of the 11 T cell receptor beta chains below, sequenced in a study of blood T cell repertoires in COVID-19. Only in-frame clones appear in the TCRdb table, and some are missing; sequencing was by immunoSEQ multiplex PCR. The sample carries about 220,000 clones, about 85% recorded once. The sequenced material came from peripheral blood. Source of these receptors: a man aged 50 to 60 who had recovered from COVID-19.

The chain recombines TRBV18 with TRBJ2-4; 11 bases line up with TRBD2. The length of the CDR3 is 15 residues. CDR1 is KGHSH, CDR2 LQKENI, per germline. Trimming took 3 bases from V and 4 from J; bases not matched to a gene: 2. The CDR3 DNA is TGTGCCAGCTCACCGGGGACTAGCGGTAAAAACATTCAGTACTTC. Translating it yields CASSPGTSGKNIQYF.

The chain combines TRBV5-1 with TRBJ2-7, with a possible D match to TRBD2 (5 bases). V was shortened by 6 bases and J by 7 bases, with 17 bases between the two germline ends. The CDR3 covers 13 residues. CDR1 SGHRS and CDR2 YFSETQ come from the germline V gene. This chain's CDR3 is CASTVRERGEQYF. The CDR3 nucleotides are TGCGCCAGCACCGTAAGGGAGCGCGGTGAGCAGTACTTC.

CDR3 sequence (DNA): TGTGCCAGCAGCGGACGAAGAACGGGAGGGATTTACAATGAGCAGTTCTTC. Its translation: CASSGRRTGGIYNEQFF. J is TRBJ2-1 and V is TRBV9; 8 positions agree with TRBD2. This CDR3 is 17 amino acids long. Germline CDR1 SGDLS, CDR2 YYNGEE. Trimming cost V 3 bases and J 4 bases; bases outside gene matches: 12.

The chain links TRBV18 to TRBJ2-6, with D hard to call. Germline V lookup: CDR1 KGHSH, CDR2 LQKENI. This CDR3 has 15 residues. Trimming removed 2 bases at V and 0 bases at J, with 5 bases between. CDR3 DNA: TGTGCCAGCTCACCAAGTAGCTCTGGGGCCAACGTCCTGACTTTC. It is translated as CASSPSSSGANVLTF.

V and J are TRBV5-6 and TRBJ1-1; 8 nucleotides line up with TRBD1. V lost 4 bases to trimming and J lost 3 bases; unmatched junction nucleotides: 17. This CDR3 region has 18 residues. Germline CDR1 and CDR2: SGHDT and YYEEEE. Here the CDR3 reads CASSPTTGGRYPDTEAFF. CDR3 nucleotide sequence: TGTGCCAGCAGCCCAACCACAGGGGGTCGTTATCCGGACACTGAAGCTTTCTTT.

The J gene is TRBJ1-2, the V gene TRBV25-1; D uncertain. Trimming removed 4 bases from V and 0 bases from J, with 9 bases in between. The CDR3 consists of 14 residues. The germline CDR1 and CDR2 sequences are MGHDK and SYGVNS. The CDR3 nucleotides read TGTGCCAGCAGTGGTGGCGGAGCTAACTATGGCTACACCTTC. Translating it yields CASSGGGANYGYTF.

V and J are TRBV30 and TRBJ1-2; D is unresolved. V lost 0 bases, J lost 7 bases, and 12 bases lay in between. The CDR3 length is 13 residues. The V gene's germline CDR1 is GTSNPN and CDR2 SVGIG (reference sequence). Here the CDR3 reads CAWSVNLSFGYTF. The CDR3, as DNA: TGTGCCTGGAGTGTAAACCTATCCTTTGGCTACACCTTC.

The chain employs TRBV9 and TRBJ2-2, with unresolved D. This CDR3 has 14 residues. CDR1 is SGDLS, CDR2 YYNGEE, per germline. The V end was cut by 3 bases, the J end by 0 bases, with 6 bases between. The CDR3 region is CASSAATNTGELFF. The CDR3 DNA reads as TGTGCCAGCAGCGCTGCTACGAACACCGGGGAGCTGTTTTTT.

This clone was found a few times. The V gene is TRBV24-1, the J gene TRBJ2-6, with D uncertain. Between the trimmed V and J ends, which lost 2 bases and 0 bases, there was a span of 10 bases. Germline CDR1 KGHDR, CDR2 SFDVKD. The CDR3 has 17 residues. CDR3 coding DNA: TGTGCCACCAGTGATTGGAAACAGAGCTCTGGGGCCAACGTCCTGACTTTC. This encodes CATSDWKQSSGANVLTF.

This clone was counted between two and nine times. The rearrangement uses TRBV7-9 and TRBJ1-2; 9 nucleotides match TRBD1. Germline trimming cut 6 bases from V and 8 bases from J; bases unmatched to any gene: 13. Germline V gene lookup returns CDR1 SEHNR and CDR2 FQNEAQ (reference sequence). The CDR3 extends over 15 amino acids. The chain's CDR3 is CASSLTDTGGWGYTF. The CDR3 DNA is TGTGCCAGCAGTTTAACCGACACAGGGGGCTGGGGCTACACCTTC.

The chain is built from TRBV9 and TRBJ2-3; 11 bases are a match to TRBD1. The CDR3 has 18 residues. Germline trimming cut 2 bases from V and 7 bases from J; bases unmatched to any gene: 15. Germline V CDR1 and CDR2: SGDLS, YYNGEE. The CDR3 DNA reads TGTGCCAGCAGCGTTAGCCCCGCGGACAGGGGGCGAGTAAATACGCAGTATTTT. The encoded protein is CASSVSPADRGRVNTQYF.